The 29 T cell receptor beta chains in this list originate from one sample, sequenced in a study of blood T cell repertoires in COVID-19. The method was immunoSEQ multiplex PCR; TCRdb's version includes in-frame clones alone and lacks a portion of them. The sample lists approximately 190,000 clones, about 83% occurring once. The sequencing input was PBMCs or T cells enriched from blood (not recorded which). These receptor sequences come from a woman in her 30s who had been exposed to COVID-19.

The rearrangement uses TRBV27 and TRBJ1-5; TRBD1 matches at 10 bases. The CDR3 totals 15 residues. Trimming cost V 7 bases and J 3 bases; bases outside gene matches: 6. CDR1 is MNHEY, CDR2 SMNVEV, per germline (reference sequence). This chain's CDR3 is CASKTGGASNQPQHF. Here the CDR3 DNA reads TGTGCCAGCAAGACAGGGGGCGCCTCCAATCAGCCCCAGCATTTT.

The CDR3 loop is CASSEDKLTGYTF. The CDR3, as DNA: TGTGCCAGCAGTGAGGACAAACTCACCGGCTACACCTTC. The V call is TRBV6-1, the J call TRBJ1-2, with D possibly being TRBD1 (5 bases). V lost 3 bases, J lost 8 bases, and 13 bases lay in between. CDR1 and CDR2 from the germline V gene are MNHNS and SASEGT. This CDR3 is 13 amino acids long.

The rearrangement joins TRBV7-8 to TRBJ1-1; D is undetermined. CDR1 and CDR2 from the germline V gene are SGHVS and FQNEAQ. The CDR3 spans 14 residues. Trimming removed 8 bases from V and 2 bases from J, with 15 bases in between. In DNA, the CDR3 is TGTGCCAGCTCTCCGACTCTAATCAACACTGAAGCTTTCTTT. It specifies CASSPTLINTEAFF.

The rearrangement uses TRBV28 and TRBJ2-5, with a possible D match to TRBD2 (6 bases). Trimming took 3 bases from V and 0 from J, leaving 11 bases between them. The CDR3 extends over 15 amino acids. Germline V gene sequence: CDR1 MDHEN, CDR2 SYDVKM. The CDR3 sequence: CASSFAGKNQETQYF. In DNA, the CDR3 is TGTGCCAGCAGTTTTGCGGGGAAAAACCAAGAGACCCAGTACTTC.

The gene calls are TRBV6-5 and TRBJ1-3, with D perhaps matching TRBD1 (6 bases). V lost 5 bases, J lost 0 bases, and 11 bases lay in between. The germline gives CDR1 MNHEY, CDR2 SVGAGI. CDR3 length: 15 residues. DNA of the CDR3: TGTGCCAGCAGTCCCGCAGGGGTCTCTGGAAACACCATATATTTT. This sequence encodes CASSPAGVSGNTIYF.

The rearrangement uses TRBV6-5 and TRBJ1-5, with D unclear. The germline gives CDR1 MNHEY, CDR2 SVGAGI. The CDR3 consists of 14 residues. Trimming stripped 2 bases from V and 1 base from J, with 6 bases between. The CDR3 reads CASSYGDSNQPQHF. CDR3 bases: TGTGCCAGCAGTTACGGAGACAGCAATCAGCCCCAGCATTTT.

The chain joins TRBV6-5 to TRBJ2-5; 8 nucleotides agree with TRBD1. The V segment lost 2 bases and the J segment 4 bases; nucleotides outside the gene matches: 3. This CDR3 is built from 14 residues. Germline V gives CDR1 MNHEY, CDR2 SVGAGI. CDR3 sequence reads: CASSYGRGPETQYF. The CDR3 DNA reads as TGTGCCAGCAGTTACGGCAGGGGGCCAGAGACCCAGTACTTC.

The V call is TRBV5-1, the J call TRBJ2-3, with D tentatively TRBD1 (6 bases). The CDR3 contains 16 residues. V lost 0 bases and J lost 2, with 13 bases in between. Per germline, CDR1 SGHRS and CDR2 YFSETQ. CDR3 in DNA: TGCGCCAGCAGCTTGGGGACGGGACACCACACAGATACGCAGTATTTT. Translation: CASSLGTGHHTDTQYF. The entire variable domain, with the rest obtained from reference TRBV5-1 and TRBJ2-3, is as follows: KAGVTQTPRYLIKTRGQQVTLSCSPISGHRSVSWYQQTPGQGLQFLFEYFSETQRNKGNFPGRFSGRQFSNSRSEMNVSTLELGDSALYLCASSLGTGHHTDTQYFGPGTRLTVL.

The chain uses TRBV30 and TRBJ2-1; 11 nucleotides line up with TRBD2. The CDR3 is 14 amino acids. The ends lost 4 bases at V and 7 bases at J; junction bases unmatched: 6. Germline lookup yields CDR1 GTSNPN and CDR2 SVGIG (reference sequence). The CDR3 here is CAWKASGGINEQFF. The CDR3 nucleotides read TGTGCCTGGAAGGCTAGCGGGGGGATAAATGAGCAGTTCTTC.

The chain carries TRBV30 and TRBJ1-5; possible D gene TRBD1, 6 bases. Per the germline V gene, CDR1 is GTSNPN and CDR2 is SVGIG (reference sequence). Trimming shortened V by 3 bases and J by 0 bases, and 18 bases separated the two germline ends. CDR3 length: 17 residues. The CDR3 nucleotides are TGTGCCTGGAGCACCTCTGGACAGAACTATAGCAATCAGCCCCAGCATTTT. Protein sequence: CAWSTSGQNYSNQPQHF.

This chain joins TRBV7-6 and TRBJ1-1; D gene ambiguous. Trimming cost V 2 bases and J 1 base, with 11 bases left between them. The CDR3 is 15 amino acids. Germline lookup yields CDR1 SGHVS and CDR2 FNYEAQ. The CDR3, as DNA: TGTGCCAGCAGCTTACCCCGAGCAGGGAACACTGAAGCTTTCTTT. It codes for CASSLPRAGNTEAFF.

V gene TRBV25-1 combines with J gene TRBJ2-2; possible D gene TRBD1, 6 bases. The V and J ends lost 3 bases and 0 bases respectively, with 8 bases between them. Germline-derived CDR1 and CDR2 are MGHDK and SYGVNS. The CDR3 loop spans 15 amino acids. CDR3 DNA: TGTGCCAGCAGTGAGGGACACCCGAACACCGGGGAGCTGTTTTTT. As protein: CASSEGHPNTGELFF.

V is TRBV6-5 and J is TRBJ1-5; 7 bases are a match to TRBD1. Germline V gene data show CDR1 as MNHEY and CDR2 as SVGAGI. The CDR3 runs to 15 residues. V was clipped by 6 bases and J by 2 bases; unmatched bases: 7. CDR3 DNA sequence: TGTGCCAGCAGGCCAGGGGGAATTCGCAATCAGCCCCAGCATTTT. Amino acid sequence: CASRPGGIRNQPQHF.

This clone was recorded once. The gene calls are TRBV15 and TRBJ2-7; TRBD1 matches 8 bases. Looked up from germline, CDR1 is LNHNV and CDR2 is YYDKDF (reference sequence). This CDR3 is built from 15 residues. With 3 bases clipped from V and 0 bases from J, the junction kept 4 bases outside the gene matches. The CDR3 DNA reads as TGTGCCACCAGCAGTGGGACAGGCAACTCCTACGAGCAGTACTTC. It is translated as CATSSGTGNSYEQYF.

The chain joins TRBV19 to TRBJ1-1; D is undetermined. The CDR3 is 11 amino acids. Germline V gene sequence: CDR1 LNHDA, CDR2 SQIVND (reference sequence). The V gene lost 8 bases and the J gene lost 7 bases, with 11 bases spanning the gap. The CDR3 loop is CASVKRDEAFF. CDR3 sequence (DNA): TGTGCCAGTGTTAAGAGAGATGAAGCTTTCTTT.

The V gene is TRBV10-2, the J gene TRBJ2-5; TRBD2 matches 9 bases. The CDR3 is made up of 15 amino acids. Germline V lookup: CDR1 WSHSY, CDR2 SAAADI. V dropped 7 bases and J dropped 1; count of bases not matched to a gene: 7. CDR3 region: CASTDGRGGQETQYF. CDR3 DNA sequence: TGCGCCAGCACCGACGGGCGGGGGGGCCAAGAGACCCAGTACTTC.

The rearrangement links TRBV3-1 (or the pseudogene TRBV3-2) to TRBJ2-3, with 9 bases that match TRBD1. V dropped 1 base and J dropped 4; count of bases not matched to a gene: 3. The CDR3 runs 15 residues. CDR1 and CDR2 from the germline V gene are LGHDT and YNNKEL (reference sequence). The DNA of the CDR3 is TGTGCCAGCAGCCAAGGACAGGGGGTCCCAGATACGCAGTATTTT. Translating gives CASSQGQGVPDTQYF.

The J gene is TRBJ2-1, the V gene TRBV2; a possible D gene is TRBD1 (6 bases). The CDR3 sequence is 14 residues long. The V gene lost 6 bases and the J gene lost 4 bases, with 13 bases spanning the gap. The germline gives CDR1 SNHLY, CDR2 FYNNEI. Here the CDR3 reads CASRSGTNYNEQFF. The CDR3 bases are TGTGCCAGCAGGTCCGGGACAAATTACAATGAGCAGTTCTTC.

V gene TRBV6-5 combines with J gene TRBJ2-7; D uncertain. Germline assignment: CDR1 MNHEY and CDR2 SVGAGI. The CDR3 is 14 amino acids. V lost 8 bases, J lost 0 bases, and 14 bases lay in between. The DNA for the CDR3 is TGTGCCAGCGGAGTTTACCGGAACTCCTACGAGCAGTACTTC. It yields the protein CASGVYRNSYEQYF.

V and J are TRBV11-3 and TRBJ2-1; D not resolved. V was clipped by 4 bases and J by 4 bases, with 11 bases between them. The germline V gene has CDR1 SGHNT and CDR2 YENEEA. The CDR3 is made up of 14 amino acids. In nucleotides, the CDR3 is TGTGCCAGCAGCTCGCCGCGGATATACAATGAGCAGTTCTTC. Protein sequence: CASSSPRIYNEQFF.

This chain connects TRBV6-1 to TRBJ1-2; 9 bases align to TRBD1. The CDR3 runs 16 residues. Germline CDR1 reads MNHNS; CDR2 reads SASEGT. V was clipped by 4 bases and J by 5 bases; unmatched bases: 11. This chain's CDR3 is CASSGLQGARGYGYTF. CDR3 nucleotides: TGTGCCAGCAGTGGTCTACAGGGGGCAAGAGGATATGGCTACACCTTC.

This clone was recorded once. The rearrangement uses TRBV19 and TRBJ1-1; D is unresolved. Trimming shortened V by 4 bases and J by 3 bases, and 9 bases separated the two germline ends. Germline V gene data show CDR1 as LNHDA and CDR2 as SQIVND (reference sequence). This CDR3 has 13 residues. The CDR3 region is CASSTTAYTEAFF. The CDR3, as DNA: TGTGCCAGTAGTACCACAGCCTACACTGAAGCTTTCTTT.

As regards this clone: The identical CDR3 is also encoded by other nucleotide sequences in the sample. The CDR3 loop is CSVEGQAYEQYF. CDR3 in DNA: TGCAGCGTCGAGGGACAGGCCTACGAGCAGTACTTC. The rearrangement uses TRBV29-1 and TRBJ2-7; 8 bases fit TRBD1. V lost 6 bases and J lost 2; bases outside the gene matches: 3. The CDR3 runs to 12 residues. Germline lookup yields CDR1 SQVTM and CDR2 ANQGSEA.

The V and J genes are TRBV12-3 or TRBV12-4 and TRBJ1-1; the D gene is possibly TRBD1 (5 bases). There are 12 residues in the CDR3. V lost 5 bases and J lost 6, with 10 bases in between. This chain's CDR3 is CASSKRQSEAFF. The CDR3 DNA follows: TGTGCCAGCAGTAAAAGACAGTCTGAAGCTTTCTTT.

The genes are TRBV19 and TRBJ2-1; 12 bases match TRBD1. Germline assignment: CDR1 LNHDA and CDR2 SQIVND (reference sequence). The CDR3 length is 14 residues. The J segment lost 7 bases and the V segment lost 8 bases, leaving 6 bases of the junction unmatched. The CDR3 nucleotides read TGTGCCAGTCTTCCGGGACAGGGGGCGAATGAGCAGTTCTTC. This codes for CASLPGQGANEQFF.

This sequence joins TRBV7-2 and TRBJ1-1, with 7 bases lining up with TRBD1. V dropped 5 bases and J dropped 0; count of bases not matched to a gene: 12. CDR1 and CDR2 (germline): SGHTA, FQGNSA. This CDR3 comprises 17 residues. CDR3: CASSPWTGGAVNTEAFF. CDR3 DNA sequence: TGTGCCAGCAGCCCCTGGACAGGAGGGGCCGTGAACACTGAAGCTTTCTTT. The whole variable domain, remainder taken from reference TRBV7-2 and TRBJ1-1, is GAGVSQSPSNKVTEKGKDVELRCDPISGHTALYWYRQSLGQGLEFLIYFQGNSAPDKSGLPSDRFSAERTGGSVSTLTIQRTQQEDSAVYLCASSPWTGGAVNTEAFFGQGTRLTVV.

The chain couples TRBV9 to TRBJ1-1, with 9 bases aligning to TRBD1. V gave up 0 bases and J gave up 8 bases; unmatched junction bases: 5. Germline lookup yields CDR1 SGDLS and CDR2 YYNGEE. The CDR3 sequence is 14 residues long. This chain's CDR3 is CASSVGGQGEEAFF. Written as DNA, the CDR3 is TGTGCCAGCAGCGTAGGGGGACAGGGAGAAGAAGCTTTCTTT.

The CDR3 here is CAEQGQGFYF. CDR3 DNA: TGTGCAGAACAAGGACAGGGTTTTTACTTC. This rearrangement joins TRBV19 to TRBJ2-5; 8 bases map to TRBD1. The CDR3 extends over 10 amino acids. Germline values: CDR1 LNHDA, CDR2 SQIVND (reference sequence).

The gene calls are TRBV7-2 and TRBJ2-7; TRBD2 agrees at 11 bases. Per germline, CDR1 SGHTA and CDR2 FQGNSA. CDR3 size: 16 residues. Trimming at V came to 3 bases and at J to 3 bases, leaving 7 bases not matched to a gene. CDR3 bases: TGTGCCAGCAGCTTGACTAGCGGGGCGACACTCTACGAGCAGTACTTC. Encoded protein: CASSLTSGATLYEQYF.